This TCR beta chain is drawn from a study of beta chain features in type 1 diabetes. Concerning this clone: Other DNA variants within this sample encode the same CDR3.

The CDR3 is 14 residues long. Germline lookup yields CDR1 MNHEY and CDR2 SMNVEV (reference sequence). Deletions cut 3 bases from V and 4 bases from J, with 10 bases between. Expressed TCRB transcripts were sequenced, since all the RNA that had been isolated was reverse transcribed. Data came from immunoSEQ multiplex PCR; TCRdb stores just in-frame clones and leaves some out. The table lists some 900,000 clones, around a sixth of them singletons. V usage is TRBV27 and J usage is TRBJ1-3; D not resolved. The TCR originated in a woman in her late teens or twenties in good health. The sequenced sample was naive CD4+ T cells from blood. For the CDR3, the DNA is TGTGCCAGCAGTTTGTCGGGCTCGGGAAACACCATATATTTT. Its translation is CASSLSGSGNTIYF.